This T cell receptor beta chain originates from a study of T cell repertoires in cytomegalovirus infection. Study background: TCR beta signatures that were public indicated CMV infection and matching HLA type. The study, taken as a whole, reports: HLA-C-restricted CMV clonotypes gave the most frequent clonotype in two of eight donors. Individuals carrying CMV plus the relevant HLA were identified by cumulative frequency of public TCR beta families.

This clonotype appeared many times. Its cognate antigen is unknown. TCRdb reprocessed the reads via MiXCR and lists one record per CDR3 protein. The repertoire holds just under 550,000 distinct CDR3 sequences, with more than 25% as singletons. Sequenced sample: PBMCs. This clonotype originated in a human donor in good health (CMV status not recorded). Some clones in this sample may be carry-over from other donors' samples.

DNA of the CDR3: TGTGCCAGCAGCGCAGGAATGTACACTGAAGCTTTCTTT. It translates to CASSAGMYTEAFF. The chain links TRBV7-2 to TRBJ1-1; D gene uncertain. V dropped 5 bases and J dropped 3 bases, with 10 bases sitting between them. The CDR3 has 13 amino acids. The germline V gene encodes CDR1 SGHTA and CDR2 FQGNSA.